The present entry profiles one T cell receptor (beta chain) with its context. Its target antigen remains unknown. No per-base quality is available; no much larger clone lies one base away. The label giving this sample's time point can be read as: baseline before first vaccination. The vaccinee samples were drawn from two UK trials, COV001 and COV002, one of which was a single-blind randomized controlled phase 2/3 trial testing AZD1222 (ChAdOx1 nCoV-19) in healthy adults. For TCRbeta chain sequencing, PBMC samples from trial participants were taken at day 0 and at day 28 after the second dose. These data are taken from a study of T cell responses to AZD1222 COVID-19 vaccine (dated by TCRdb to the early 2020s). For context, the study as a whole: AZD1222 recipients with second doses at about 4 weeks or about 12 weeks were pooled, because spike-specific TCR depth and breadth did not differ between schedules. Trial participants were enrolled into age subgroups of 18-55, 56-69 and 70-plus years, which contained about 150, 27 and 61 TCR-sequenced participants, respectively. TCR sequencing covered fewer than 250 trial participants: about 210 given two doses of AZD1222 and around 26 given two doses of MenACWY control vaccine.

Broad study findings and their caveats: Conclusions about previously exposed vaccinees are limited because only a handful of AZD1222 recipients were SARS-CoV-2 seropositive at baseline. After two AZD1222 doses, both the breadth and the depth of spike-specific TCRs were significantly higher than at day 0 and than in MenACWY recipients. Participants were mostly white British and included more females than males, and it was suggested by the authors that clonal diversity may have been underestimated. Epitopes outside the regions mutated in the B.1.351 and B.1.1.7 variants were reportedly recognized by nearly half of the unique spike-specific TCRs. CD4 TCRs associated with the vaccine covered the entire spike protein, and the dominant responses were in regions 160-218 and 743-854. Because no day 14 peak-response samples were available, the repertoires could be characterized only after the peak T cell response. In the small 56-69-year group, the increase in depth fell short of significance, most likely because of low power.

The CDR3, from cysteine to phenylalanine, totals 15 residues. Of all the DNA, just the CDR3 is kept, 45 bases in frame from base 1. V is cut back by 6 bases and J by 3 bases, with 6 bases in the junction unmatched. From the germline V gene, CDR1 is ENHRY and CDR2 is SYGVKD. The CDR3 regions of human TCRbeta chains were analyzed by immunosequencing. From the authors' description of their analysis: Repertoire TCRs were matched against a reference library of SARS-CoV-2-specific TCRs generated with the MIRA antigen-specificity platform. Breadth was defined as the fraction of unique TCRs that were SARS-CoV-2-associated, and depth was defined as the fraction of total T cells that were SARS-CoV-2-associated. Using the MIRA data, each spike-specific TCR was assigned both to the spike region to which the TCR was reactive and to a CD4 or CD8 class. Log10-transformed breadth and depth values were compared by one-way ANOVA with Sidak's multiple comparisons tests. The table comes from immuneACCESS by way of TCRdb, which keeps in-frame sequences with V and J called. Part of the clones is missing from these tables; in studies checked, under half for an unresolved V gene and the rest for unknown reasons. That table furnishes V, J and clone size, whereas the DNA furnished D and trimming. The sample table lists 130,000 or so clones, about 94% of them with a count of one. The top ten hold 5% to 6.5% of the sample.

The material sequenced was peripheral blood, taken on day 0 of AZD1222 vaccination. This clonotype was obtained from an adult in good health. The sequence links TRBV10-3 to TRBJ1-5; 9 central bases correspond to TRBD1. This receptor carries the CDR3 CAISRTGEANQPQHF. The DNA sequence reads TGTGCCATCAGCCGGACAGGGGAGGCCAATCAGCCCCAGCATTTT.